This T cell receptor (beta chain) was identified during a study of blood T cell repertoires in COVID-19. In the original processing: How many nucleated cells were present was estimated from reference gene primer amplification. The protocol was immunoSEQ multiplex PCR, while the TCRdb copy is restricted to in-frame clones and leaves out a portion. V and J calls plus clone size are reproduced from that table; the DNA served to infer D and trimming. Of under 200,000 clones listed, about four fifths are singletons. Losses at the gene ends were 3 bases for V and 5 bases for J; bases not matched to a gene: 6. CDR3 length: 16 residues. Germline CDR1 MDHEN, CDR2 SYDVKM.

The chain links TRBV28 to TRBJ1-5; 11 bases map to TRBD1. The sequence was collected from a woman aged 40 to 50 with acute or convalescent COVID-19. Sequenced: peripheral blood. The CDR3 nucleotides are TGTGCCAGCAGTTTTGGGGACAGGGGGTGGCATCAGCCCCAGCATTTT. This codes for CASSFGDRGWHQPQHF.